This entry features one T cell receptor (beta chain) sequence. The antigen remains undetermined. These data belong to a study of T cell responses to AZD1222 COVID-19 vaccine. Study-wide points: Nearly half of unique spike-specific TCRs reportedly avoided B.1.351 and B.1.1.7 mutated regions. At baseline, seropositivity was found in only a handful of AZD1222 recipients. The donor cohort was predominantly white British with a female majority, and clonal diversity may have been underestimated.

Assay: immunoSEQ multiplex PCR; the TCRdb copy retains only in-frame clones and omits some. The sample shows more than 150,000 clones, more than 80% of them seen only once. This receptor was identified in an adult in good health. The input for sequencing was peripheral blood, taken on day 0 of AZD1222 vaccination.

For the CDR3, the DNA is TGTGCCAGCAGTCTGGACAGGAGCGGAAACACCATATATTTT. It codes for CASSLDRSGNTIYF. The chain has TRBV28 and TRBJ1-3; TRBD1 matches 7 bases. CDR1 MDHEN and CDR2 SYDVKM come from the germline V gene. The CDR3 is made up of 14 amino acids. Unmatched junction bases numbered 5, after V lost 5 bases and J lost 4 bases.